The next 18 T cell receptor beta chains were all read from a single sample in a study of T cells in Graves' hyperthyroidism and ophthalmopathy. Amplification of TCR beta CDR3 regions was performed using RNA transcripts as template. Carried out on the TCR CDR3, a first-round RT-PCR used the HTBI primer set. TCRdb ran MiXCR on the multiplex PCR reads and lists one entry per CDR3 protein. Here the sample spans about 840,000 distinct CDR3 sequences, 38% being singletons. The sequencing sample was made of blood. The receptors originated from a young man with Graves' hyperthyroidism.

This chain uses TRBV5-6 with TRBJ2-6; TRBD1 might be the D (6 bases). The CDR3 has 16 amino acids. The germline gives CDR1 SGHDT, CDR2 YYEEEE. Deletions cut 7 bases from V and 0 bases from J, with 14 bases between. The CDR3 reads CASAGTLNSGANVLTF. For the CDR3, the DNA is TGTGCCAGCGCCGGGACACTAAACTCTGGGGCCAACGTCCTGACTTTC.

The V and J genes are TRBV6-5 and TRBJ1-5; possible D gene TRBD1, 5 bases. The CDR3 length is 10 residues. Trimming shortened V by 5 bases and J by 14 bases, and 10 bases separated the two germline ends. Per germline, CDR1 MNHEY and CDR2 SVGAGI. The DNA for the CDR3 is TGTGCCAGCAGTGACAGCTACGAGCATTTT. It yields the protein CASSDSYEHF.

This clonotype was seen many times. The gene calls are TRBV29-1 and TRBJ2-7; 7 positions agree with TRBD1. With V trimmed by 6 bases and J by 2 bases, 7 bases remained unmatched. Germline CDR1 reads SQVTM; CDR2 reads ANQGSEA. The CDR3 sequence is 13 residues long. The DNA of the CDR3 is TGCAGCGTGACTACCGGGACAGCCTACGAGCAGTACTTC. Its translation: CSVTTGTAYEQYF.

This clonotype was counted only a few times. CDR3 loop: CATSSIPGQGQFYGYTF. The DNA for the CDR3 is TGTGCCACCAGCAGTATCCCCGGCCAGGGACAGTTCTATGGCTACACCTTC. The chain has TRBV15 and TRBJ1-2; 7 nucleotides align to TRBD1. V was clipped by 3 bases and J by 4 bases; unmatched bases: 14. This CDR3 has 17 residues. Looked up from germline, CDR1 is LNHNV and CDR2 is YYDKDF (reference sequence).

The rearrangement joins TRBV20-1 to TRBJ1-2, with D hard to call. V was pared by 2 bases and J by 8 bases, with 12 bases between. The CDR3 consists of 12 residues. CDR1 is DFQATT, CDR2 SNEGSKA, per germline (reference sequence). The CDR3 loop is CSARIGAGGYTF. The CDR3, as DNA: TGCAGTGCTAGAATCGGAGCGGGGGGCTACACCTTC.

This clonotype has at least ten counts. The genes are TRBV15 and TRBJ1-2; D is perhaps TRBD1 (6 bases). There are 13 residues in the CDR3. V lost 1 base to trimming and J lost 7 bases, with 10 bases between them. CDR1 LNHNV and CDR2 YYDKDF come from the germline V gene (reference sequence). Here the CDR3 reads CATSRVRGSGYTF. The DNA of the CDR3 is TGTGCCACCAGCAGAGTCAGGGGTAGTGGCTACACCTTC.

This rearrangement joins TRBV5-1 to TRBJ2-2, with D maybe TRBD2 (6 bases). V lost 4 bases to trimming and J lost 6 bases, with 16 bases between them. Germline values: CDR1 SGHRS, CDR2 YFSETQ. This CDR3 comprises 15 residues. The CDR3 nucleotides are TGCGCCAGCAGCCAAGAAAGGGAGGTTCCCGGGGAGCTGTTTTTT. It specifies CASSQEREVPGELFF. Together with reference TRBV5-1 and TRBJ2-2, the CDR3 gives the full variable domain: KAGVTQTPRYLIKTRGQQVTLSCSPISGHRSVSWYQQTPGQGLQFLFEYFSETQRNKGNFPGRFSGRQFSNSRSEMNVSTLELGDSALYLCASSQEREVPGELFFGEGSRLTVL.

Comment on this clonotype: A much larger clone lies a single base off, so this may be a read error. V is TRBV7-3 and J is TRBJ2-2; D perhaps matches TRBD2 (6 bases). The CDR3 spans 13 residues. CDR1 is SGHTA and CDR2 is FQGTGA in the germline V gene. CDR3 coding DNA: TGTGCCAGCAGCCTCCGGAGGGCCGGGGAGCCGTTTTTT. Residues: CASSLRRAGEPFF.

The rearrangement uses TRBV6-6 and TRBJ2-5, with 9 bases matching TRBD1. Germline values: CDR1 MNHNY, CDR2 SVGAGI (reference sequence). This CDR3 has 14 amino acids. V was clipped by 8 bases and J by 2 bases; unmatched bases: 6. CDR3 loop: CASPKGQGQETQYF. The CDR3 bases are TGTGCCAGCCCGAAGGGACAGGGTCAAGAGACCCAGTACTTC.

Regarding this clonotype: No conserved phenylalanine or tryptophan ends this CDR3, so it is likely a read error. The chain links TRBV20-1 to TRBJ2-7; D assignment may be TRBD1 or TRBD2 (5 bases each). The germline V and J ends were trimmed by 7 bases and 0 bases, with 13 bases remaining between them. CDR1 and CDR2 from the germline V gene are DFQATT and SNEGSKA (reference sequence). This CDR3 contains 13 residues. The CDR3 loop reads CSVTRGNSYEQYL. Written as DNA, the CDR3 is TGCAGTGTCACCCGGGGCAACTCCTACGAGCAGTACCTC.

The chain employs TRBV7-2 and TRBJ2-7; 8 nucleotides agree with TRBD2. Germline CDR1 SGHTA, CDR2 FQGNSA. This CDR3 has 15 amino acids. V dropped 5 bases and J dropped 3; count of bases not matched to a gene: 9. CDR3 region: CASSPDRLALYEQYF. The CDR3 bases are TGTGCCAGCAGCCCAGACCGACTAGCGCTCTACGAGCAGTACTTC.

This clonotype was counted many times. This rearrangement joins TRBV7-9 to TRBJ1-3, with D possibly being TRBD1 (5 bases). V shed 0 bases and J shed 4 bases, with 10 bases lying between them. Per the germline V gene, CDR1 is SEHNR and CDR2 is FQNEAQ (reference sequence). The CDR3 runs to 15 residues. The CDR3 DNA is TGTGCCAGCAGCTTAGCCGCAGGGACCGGAAACACCATATATTTT. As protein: CASSLAAGTGNTIYF.

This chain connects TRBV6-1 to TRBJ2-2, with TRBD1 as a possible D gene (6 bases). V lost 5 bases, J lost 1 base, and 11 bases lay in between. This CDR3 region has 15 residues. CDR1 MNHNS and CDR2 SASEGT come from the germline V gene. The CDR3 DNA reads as TGTGCCAGCAGTACAGGGTCGTGGAACACCGGGGAGCTGTTTTTT. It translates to CASSTGSWNTGELFF.

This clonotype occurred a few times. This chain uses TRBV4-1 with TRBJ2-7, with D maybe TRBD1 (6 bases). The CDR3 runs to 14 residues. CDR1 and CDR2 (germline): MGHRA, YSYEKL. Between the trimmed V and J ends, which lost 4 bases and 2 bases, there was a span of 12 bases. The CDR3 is CASSRPDRTYEQYF. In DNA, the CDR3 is TGCGCCAGCAGCCGACCCGACAGGACCTACGAGCAGTACTTC.

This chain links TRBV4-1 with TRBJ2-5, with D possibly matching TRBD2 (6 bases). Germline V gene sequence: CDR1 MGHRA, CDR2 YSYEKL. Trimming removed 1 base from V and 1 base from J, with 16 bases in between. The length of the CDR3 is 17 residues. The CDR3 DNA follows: TGCGCCAGCAGCCAAGGGCTAGCGATCACCCGCCAAGAGACCCAGTACTTC. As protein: CASSQGLAITRQETQYF.

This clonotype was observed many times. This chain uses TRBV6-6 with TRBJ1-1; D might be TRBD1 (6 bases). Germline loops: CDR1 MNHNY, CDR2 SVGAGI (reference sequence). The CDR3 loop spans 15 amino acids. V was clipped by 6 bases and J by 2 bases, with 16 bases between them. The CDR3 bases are TGTGCCAGCAGGACAACAGGGTCGGGTAACACTGAAGCTTTCTTT. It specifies CASRTTGSGNTEAFF.

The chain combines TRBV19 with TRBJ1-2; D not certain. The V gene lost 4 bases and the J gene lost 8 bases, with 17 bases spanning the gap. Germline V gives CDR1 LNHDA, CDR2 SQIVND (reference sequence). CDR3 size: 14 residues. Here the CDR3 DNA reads TGTGCCAGTAGTACTAACCCGACGGGCTGGGGCTACACCTTC. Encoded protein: CASSTNPTGWGYTF.

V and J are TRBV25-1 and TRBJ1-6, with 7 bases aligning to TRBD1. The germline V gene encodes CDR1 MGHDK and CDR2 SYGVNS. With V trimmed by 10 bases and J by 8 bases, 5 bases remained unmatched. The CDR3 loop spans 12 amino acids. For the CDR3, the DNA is TGTGCCACCCGGACAGGTGATTCACCCCTCCACTTT. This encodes CATRTGDSPLHF.